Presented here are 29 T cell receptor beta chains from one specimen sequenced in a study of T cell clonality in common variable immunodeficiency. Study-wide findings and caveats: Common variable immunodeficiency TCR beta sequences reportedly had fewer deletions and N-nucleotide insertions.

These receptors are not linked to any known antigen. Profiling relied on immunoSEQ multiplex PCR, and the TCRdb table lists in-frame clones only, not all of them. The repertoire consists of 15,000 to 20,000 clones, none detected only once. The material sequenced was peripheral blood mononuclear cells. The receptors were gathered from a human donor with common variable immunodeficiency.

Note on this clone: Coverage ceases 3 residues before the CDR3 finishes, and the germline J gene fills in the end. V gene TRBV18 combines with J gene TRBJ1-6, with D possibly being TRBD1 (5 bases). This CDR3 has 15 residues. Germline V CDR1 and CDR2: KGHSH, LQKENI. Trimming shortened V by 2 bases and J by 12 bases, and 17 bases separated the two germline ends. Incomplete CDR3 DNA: TGTGCCAGCTCACCAAGACGCCGGGAAGGACAACCC. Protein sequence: CASSPRRREGQP. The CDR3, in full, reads CASSPRRREGQPLHF.

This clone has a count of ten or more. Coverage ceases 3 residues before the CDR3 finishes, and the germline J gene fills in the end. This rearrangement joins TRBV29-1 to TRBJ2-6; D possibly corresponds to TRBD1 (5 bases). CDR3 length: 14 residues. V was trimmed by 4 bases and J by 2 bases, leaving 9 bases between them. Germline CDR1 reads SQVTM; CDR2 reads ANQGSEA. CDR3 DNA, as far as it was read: TGCAGCGTTGCCCAACAGGCTGGGGCCAACGTC. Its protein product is CSVAQQAGANV. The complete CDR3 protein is CSVAQQAGANVLTF.

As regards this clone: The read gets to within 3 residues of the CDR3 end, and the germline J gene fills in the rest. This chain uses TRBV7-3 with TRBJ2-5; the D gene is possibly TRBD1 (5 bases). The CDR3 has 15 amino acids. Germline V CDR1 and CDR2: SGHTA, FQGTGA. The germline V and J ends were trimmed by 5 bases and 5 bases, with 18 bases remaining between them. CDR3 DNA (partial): TGTGCCAGCAGCCCACAACCAGGACATCGGGAGACC. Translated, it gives CASSPQPGHRET. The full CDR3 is CASSPQPGHRETQYF.

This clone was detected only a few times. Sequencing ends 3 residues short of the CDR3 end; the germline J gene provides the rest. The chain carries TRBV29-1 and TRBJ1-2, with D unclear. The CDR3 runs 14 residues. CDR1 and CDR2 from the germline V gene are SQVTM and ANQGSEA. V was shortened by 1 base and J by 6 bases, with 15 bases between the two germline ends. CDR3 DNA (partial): TGCAGCGTTGAAGGGATAGGGCAACTCAATGGC. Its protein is CSVEGIGQLNG. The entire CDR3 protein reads CSVEGIGQLNGYTF.

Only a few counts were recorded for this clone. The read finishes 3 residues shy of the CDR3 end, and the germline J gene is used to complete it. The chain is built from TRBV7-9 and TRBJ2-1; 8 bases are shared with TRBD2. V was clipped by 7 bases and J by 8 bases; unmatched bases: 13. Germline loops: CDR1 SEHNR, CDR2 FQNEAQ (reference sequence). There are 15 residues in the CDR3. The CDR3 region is CASTQDGRGEDEQFF. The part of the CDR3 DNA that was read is TGTGCCAGCACCCAAGACGGGCGGGGGGAGGATGAG. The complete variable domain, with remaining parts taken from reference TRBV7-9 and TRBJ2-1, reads DTGVSQNPRHKITKRGQNVTFRCDPISEHNRLYWYRQTLGQGPEFLTYFQNEAQLEKSRLLSDRFSAERPKGSFSTLEIQRTEQGDSAMYLCASTQDGRGEDEQFFGPGTRLTVL.

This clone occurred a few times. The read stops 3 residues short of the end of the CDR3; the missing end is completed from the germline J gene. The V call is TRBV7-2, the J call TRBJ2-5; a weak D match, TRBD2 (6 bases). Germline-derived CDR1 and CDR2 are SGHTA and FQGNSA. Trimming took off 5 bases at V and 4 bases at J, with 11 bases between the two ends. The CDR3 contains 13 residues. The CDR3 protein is CASSQDYSETQYF. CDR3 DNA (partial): TGTGCCAGCAGCCAGGACTACTCAGAGACC.

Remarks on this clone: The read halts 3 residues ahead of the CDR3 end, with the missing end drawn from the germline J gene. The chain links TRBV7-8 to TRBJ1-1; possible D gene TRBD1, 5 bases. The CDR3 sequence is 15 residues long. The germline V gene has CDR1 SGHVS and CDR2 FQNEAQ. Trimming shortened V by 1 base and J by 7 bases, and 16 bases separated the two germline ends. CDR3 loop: CASSLGVAGSVEAFF. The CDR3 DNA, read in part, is TGTGCCAGCAGCTTAGGAGTAGCAGGGTCGGTTGAA.

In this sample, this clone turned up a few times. This CDR3 is CASRASGGNTGELFF. CDR3 bases read: TGTGCCAGCAGGGCCAGCGGCGGGAACACCGGGGAG. J is TRBJ2-2 and V is TRBV7-8; maybe TRBD2 (5 bases). The read comes to an end 3 residues before the CDR3 does, leaving the germline J gene to fill in the end. Trimming cost V 6 bases and J 1 base, with 12 bases left between them. This CDR3 has 15 amino acids. Germline V gene data show CDR1 as SGHVS and CDR2 as FQNEAQ.

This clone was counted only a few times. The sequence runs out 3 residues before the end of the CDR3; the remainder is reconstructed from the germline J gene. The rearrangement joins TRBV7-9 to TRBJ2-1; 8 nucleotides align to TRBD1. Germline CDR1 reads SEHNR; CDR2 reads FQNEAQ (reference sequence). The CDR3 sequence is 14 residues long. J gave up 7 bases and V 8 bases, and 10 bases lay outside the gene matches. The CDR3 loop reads CASGLPTGVNEQFF. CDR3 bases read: TGTGCCAGCGGACTTCCGACAGGGGTGAATGAG.

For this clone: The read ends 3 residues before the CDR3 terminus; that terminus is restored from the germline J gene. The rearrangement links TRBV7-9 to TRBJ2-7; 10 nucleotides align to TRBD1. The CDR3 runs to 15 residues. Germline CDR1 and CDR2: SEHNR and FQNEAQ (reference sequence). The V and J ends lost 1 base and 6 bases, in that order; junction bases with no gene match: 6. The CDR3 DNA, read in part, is TGTGCCAGCAGCTTAGGTCGGACAGGGGGGCTCGAG. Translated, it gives CASSLGRTGGLE. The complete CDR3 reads CASSLGRTGGLEQYF.

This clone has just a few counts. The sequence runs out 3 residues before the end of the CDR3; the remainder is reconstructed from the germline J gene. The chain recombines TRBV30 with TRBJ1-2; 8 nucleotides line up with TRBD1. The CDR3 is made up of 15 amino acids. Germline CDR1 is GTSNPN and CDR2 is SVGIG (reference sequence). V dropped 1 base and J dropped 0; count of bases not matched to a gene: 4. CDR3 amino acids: CAWSARTGSNYGYTF. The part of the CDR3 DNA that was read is TGTGCCTGGAGTGCCCGGACAGGGTCTAACTATGGC.

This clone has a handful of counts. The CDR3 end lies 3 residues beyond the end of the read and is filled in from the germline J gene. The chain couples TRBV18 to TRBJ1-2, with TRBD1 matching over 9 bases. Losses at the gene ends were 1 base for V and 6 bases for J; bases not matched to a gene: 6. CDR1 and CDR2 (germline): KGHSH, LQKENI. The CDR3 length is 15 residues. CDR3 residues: CASSPRDRAINGYTF. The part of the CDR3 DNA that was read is TGTGCCAGCTCACCACGGGACAGGGCAATCAATGGC.

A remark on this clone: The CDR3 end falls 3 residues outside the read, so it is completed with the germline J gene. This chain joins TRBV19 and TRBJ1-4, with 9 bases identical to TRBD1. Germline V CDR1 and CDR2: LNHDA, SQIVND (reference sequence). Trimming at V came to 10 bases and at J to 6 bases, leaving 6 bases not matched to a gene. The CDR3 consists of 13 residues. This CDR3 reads CATYRGRHEKLFF. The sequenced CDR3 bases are TGTGCCACATACAGGGGGCGCCATGAAAAA.

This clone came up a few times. CDR3 protein: CASRTGANTGELFF. The covered CDR3 bases are TGTGCCAGCAGAACAGGGGCGAACACCGGGGAG. V and J are TRBV7-3 and TRBJ2-2, with 7 bases matching TRBD1. The CDR3 end falls 3 residues outside the read, so it is completed with the germline J gene. V dropped 6 bases and J dropped 0; count of bases not matched to a gene: 1. The CDR3 has 14 residues. Germline assignment: CDR1 SGHTA and CDR2 FQGTGA.

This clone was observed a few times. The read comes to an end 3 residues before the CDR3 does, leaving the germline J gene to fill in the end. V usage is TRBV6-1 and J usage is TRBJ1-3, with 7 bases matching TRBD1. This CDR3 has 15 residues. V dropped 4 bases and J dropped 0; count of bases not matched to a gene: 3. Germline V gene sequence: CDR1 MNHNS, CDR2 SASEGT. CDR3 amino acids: CASSAGTDSGNTIYF. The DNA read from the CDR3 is TGTGCCAGCAGTGCGGGGACAGACTCTGGAAACACC.

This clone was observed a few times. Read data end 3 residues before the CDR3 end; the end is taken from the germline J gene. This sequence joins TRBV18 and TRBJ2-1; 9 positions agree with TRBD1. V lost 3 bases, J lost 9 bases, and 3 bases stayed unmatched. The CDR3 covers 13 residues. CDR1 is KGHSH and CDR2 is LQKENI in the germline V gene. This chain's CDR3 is CASSPDRGREQFF. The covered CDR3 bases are TGTGCCAGCTCACCGGACAGGGGACGTGAG. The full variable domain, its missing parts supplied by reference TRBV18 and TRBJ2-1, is NAGVMQNPRHLVRRRGQEARLRCSPMKGHSHVYWYRQLPEEGLKFMVYLQKENIIDESGMPKERFSAEFPKEGPSILRIQQVVRGDSAAYFCASSPDRGREQFFGPGTRLTVL.

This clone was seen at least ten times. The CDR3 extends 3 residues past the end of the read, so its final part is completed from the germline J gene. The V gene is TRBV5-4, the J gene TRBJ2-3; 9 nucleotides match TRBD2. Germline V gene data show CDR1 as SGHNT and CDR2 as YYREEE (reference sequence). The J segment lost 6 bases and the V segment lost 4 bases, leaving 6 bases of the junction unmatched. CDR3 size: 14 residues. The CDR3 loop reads CASSIRLAADTQYF. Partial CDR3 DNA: TGTGCCAGCAGCATCCGACTAGCGGCTGATACG.

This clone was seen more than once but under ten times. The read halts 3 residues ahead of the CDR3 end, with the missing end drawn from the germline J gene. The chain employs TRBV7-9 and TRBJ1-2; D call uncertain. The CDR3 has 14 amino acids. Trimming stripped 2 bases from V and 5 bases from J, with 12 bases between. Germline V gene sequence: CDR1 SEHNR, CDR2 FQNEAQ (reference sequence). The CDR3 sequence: CASSLLLISYGYTF. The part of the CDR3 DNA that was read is TGTGCCAGCAGCTTATTATTGATCAGTTATGGC.

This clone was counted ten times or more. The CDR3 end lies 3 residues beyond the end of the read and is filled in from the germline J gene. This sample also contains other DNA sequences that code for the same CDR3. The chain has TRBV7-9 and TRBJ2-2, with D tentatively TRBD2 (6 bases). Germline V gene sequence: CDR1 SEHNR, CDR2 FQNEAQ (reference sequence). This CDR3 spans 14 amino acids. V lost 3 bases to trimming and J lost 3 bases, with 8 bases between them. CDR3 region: CASSLRGYTGELFF. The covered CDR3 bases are TGTGCCAGCAGCTTGCGGGGTTACACCGGGGAG.

The CDR3 DNA, read in part, is TGTGCCAGCTCACCCAGTAGCGGTCAAGAGACC. This encodes CASSPSSGQET. The CDR3, in full, reads CASSPSSGQETQYF. The chain joins TRBV18 to TRBJ2-5, with D tentatively TRBD2 (6 bases). The read comes to an end 3 residues before the CDR3 does, leaving the germline J gene to fill in the end. The V end was cut by 3 bases, the J end by 2 bases, with 10 bases between. Germline CDR1 reads KGHSH; CDR2 reads LQKENI. The CDR3 totals 14 residues.

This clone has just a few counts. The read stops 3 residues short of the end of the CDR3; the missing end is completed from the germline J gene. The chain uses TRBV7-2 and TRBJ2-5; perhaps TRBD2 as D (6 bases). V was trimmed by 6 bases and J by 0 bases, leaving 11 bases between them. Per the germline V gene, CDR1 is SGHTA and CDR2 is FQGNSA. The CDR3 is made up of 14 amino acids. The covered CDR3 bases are TGTGCCAGCAGAACCGGGACTGACCAAGAGACC. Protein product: CASRTGTDQET. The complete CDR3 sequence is CASRTGTDQETQYF.

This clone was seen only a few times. The CDR3 bases that were read are TGTGCCAGCAGGGAGACAGGGGTAGTGAATGAG. It encodes CASRETGVVNE. The CDR3 in its entirety is CASRETGVVNEQFF. The chain links TRBV5-6 to TRBJ2-1; TRBD1 aligns across 8 bases. The read comes to an end 3 residues before the CDR3 does, leaving the germline J gene to fill in the end. The J segment lost 7 bases and the V segment lost 5 bases, leaving 8 bases of the junction unmatched. CDR1 is SGHDT and CDR2 is YYEEEE in the germline V gene. The CDR3 runs to 14 residues.

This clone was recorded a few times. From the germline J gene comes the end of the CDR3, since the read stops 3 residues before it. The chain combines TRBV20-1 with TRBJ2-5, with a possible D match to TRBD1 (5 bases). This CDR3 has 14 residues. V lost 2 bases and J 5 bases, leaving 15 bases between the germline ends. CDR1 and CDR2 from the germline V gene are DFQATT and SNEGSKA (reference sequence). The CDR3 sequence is CSARPSGLRETQYF. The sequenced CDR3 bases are TGCAGTGCTAGACCTTCAGGGTTGAGGGAGACC.

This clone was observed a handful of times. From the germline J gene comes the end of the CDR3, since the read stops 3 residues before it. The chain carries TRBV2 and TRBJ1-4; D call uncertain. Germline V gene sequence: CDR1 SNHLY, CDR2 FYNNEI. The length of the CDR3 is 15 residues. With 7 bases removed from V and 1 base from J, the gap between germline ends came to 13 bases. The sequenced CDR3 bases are TGTGCCAGCATCAAGTCAAGGGTAACTAATGAAAAA. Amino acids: CASIKSRVTNEK. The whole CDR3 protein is CASIKSRVTNEKLFF.

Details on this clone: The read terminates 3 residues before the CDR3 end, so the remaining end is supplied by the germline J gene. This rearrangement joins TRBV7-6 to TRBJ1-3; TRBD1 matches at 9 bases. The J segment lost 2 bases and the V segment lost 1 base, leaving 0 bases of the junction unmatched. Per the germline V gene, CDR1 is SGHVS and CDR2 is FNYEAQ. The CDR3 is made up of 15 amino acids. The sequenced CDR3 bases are TGTGCCAGCAGCTTAGGGACAGGGGCTGGAAACACC. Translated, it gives CASSLGTGAGNT. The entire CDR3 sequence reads CASSLGTGAGNTIYF.

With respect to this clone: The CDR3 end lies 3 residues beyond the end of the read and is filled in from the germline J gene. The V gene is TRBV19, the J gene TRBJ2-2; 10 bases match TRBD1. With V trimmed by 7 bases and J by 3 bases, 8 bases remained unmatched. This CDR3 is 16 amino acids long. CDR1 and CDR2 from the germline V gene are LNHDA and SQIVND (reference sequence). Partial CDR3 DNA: TGTGCCAGTACCCCCTGGGGGACAGGGGACACCGGGGAG. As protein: CASTPWGTGDTGE. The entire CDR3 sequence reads CASTPWGTGDTGELFF.

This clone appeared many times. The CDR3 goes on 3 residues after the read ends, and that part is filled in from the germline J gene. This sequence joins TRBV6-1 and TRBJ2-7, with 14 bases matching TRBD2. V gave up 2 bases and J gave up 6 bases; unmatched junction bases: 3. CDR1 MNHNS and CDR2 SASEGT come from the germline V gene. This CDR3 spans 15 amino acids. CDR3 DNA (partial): TGTGCCAGCAGTGAAAGGACTAGCGGGAGGCCCGAG. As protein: CASSERTSGRPE. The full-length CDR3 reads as CASSERTSGRPEQYF.

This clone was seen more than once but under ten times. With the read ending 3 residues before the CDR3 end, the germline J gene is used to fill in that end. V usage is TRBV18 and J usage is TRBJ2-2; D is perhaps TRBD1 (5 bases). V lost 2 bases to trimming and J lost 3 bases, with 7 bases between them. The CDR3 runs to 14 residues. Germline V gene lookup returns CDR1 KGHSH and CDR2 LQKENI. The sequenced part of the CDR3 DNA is TGTGCCAGCTCACCAGGCAGGGACACCGGGGAG. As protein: CASSPGRDTGE. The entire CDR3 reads CASSPGRDTGELFF.

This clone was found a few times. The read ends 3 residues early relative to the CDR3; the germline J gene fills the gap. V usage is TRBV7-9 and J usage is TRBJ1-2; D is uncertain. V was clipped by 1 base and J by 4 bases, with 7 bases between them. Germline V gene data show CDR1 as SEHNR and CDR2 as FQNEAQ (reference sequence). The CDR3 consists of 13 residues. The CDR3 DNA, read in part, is TGTGCCAGCAGCTTAGGGGCAGGCTATGGC. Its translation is CASSLGAGYG. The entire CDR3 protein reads CASSLGAGYGYTF.